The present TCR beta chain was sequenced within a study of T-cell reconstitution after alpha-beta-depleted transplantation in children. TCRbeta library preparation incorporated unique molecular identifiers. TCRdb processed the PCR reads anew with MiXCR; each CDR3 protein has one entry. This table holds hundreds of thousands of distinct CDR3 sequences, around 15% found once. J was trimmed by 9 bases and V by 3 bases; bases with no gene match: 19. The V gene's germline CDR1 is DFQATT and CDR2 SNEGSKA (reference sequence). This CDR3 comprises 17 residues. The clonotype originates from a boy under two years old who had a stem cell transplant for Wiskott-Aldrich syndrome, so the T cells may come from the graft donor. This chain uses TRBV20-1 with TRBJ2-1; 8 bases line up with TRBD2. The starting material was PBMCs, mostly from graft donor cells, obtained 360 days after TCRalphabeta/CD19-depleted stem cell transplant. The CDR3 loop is CSARDPAGTRGRGEQFF. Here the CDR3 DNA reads TGCAGTGCTAGGGACCCAGCCGGGACTAGGGGACGTGGTGAGCAGTTCTTC.